One and the same sample provided the 30 T cell receptor beta chains below, sequenced in a study of blood T cell repertoires in COVID-19. This table comes from immunoSEQ multiplex PCR, and its TCRdb copy is limited to in-frame clones, with some not included. Of approximately 400,000 clones in the sample, less than 90% were seen once. Sequenced material: PBMCs or T cells enriched from blood (not recorded which). The receptors derive from a woman aged 45-59 years who had recovered from COVID-19.

The chain links TRBV13 to TRBJ2-5; D not certain. The CDR3 consists of 16 residues. Germline CDR1 PRHDT, CDR2 FYEKMQ (reference sequence). Trimming took off 0 bases at V and 2 bases at J, with 13 bases between the two ends. The CDR3 is CASSLGLGEEQETQYF. The CDR3 DNA reads as TGTGCCAGCAGCTTAGGCTTAGGAGAAGAACAAGAGACCCAGTACTTC.

The chain is built from TRBV15 and TRBJ1-5; perhaps TRBD1 as D (5 bases). The CDR3 runs 15 residues. Deletions cut 0 bases from V and 5 bases from J, with 11 bases between. Germline V lookup: CDR1 LNHNV, CDR2 YYDKDF (reference sequence). The chain's CDR3 is CATSRDLQGYQPQHF. Here the CDR3 DNA reads TGTGCCACCAGCAGAGATCTCCAGGGATATCAGCCCCAGCATTTT.

The gene calls are TRBV5-4 and TRBJ2-5, with 14 bases matching TRBD2. Germline CDR1 is SGHNT and CDR2 is YYREEE (reference sequence). The CDR3 covers 17 residues. Losses at the gene ends were 4 bases for V and 5 bases for J; bases not matched to a gene: 10. The CDR3 DNA sequence: TGTGCCAGCAGCCCCGGGACTAGCGGGGGATCCGAGGAGACCCAGTACTTC. Protein product: CASSPGTSGGSEETQYF.

The chain combines TRBV29-1 with TRBJ2-3; the D is unclear. CDR3 length: 14 residues. Trimming shortened V by 3 bases and J by 3 bases, and 13 bases separated the two germline ends. Germline assignment: CDR1 SQVTM and CDR2 ANQGSEA. The CDR3 here is CSVDNSPATDTQYF. CDR3 in DNA: TGCAGCGTTGATAACAGTCCTGCAACAGATACGCAGTATTTT.

This sequence joins TRBV3-1 (or the pseudogene TRBV3-2) and TRBJ2-5; the match to TRBD2 covers 9 bases. This CDR3 spans 15 amino acids. CDR1 is LGHDT and CDR2 is YNNKEL in the germline V gene (reference sequence). Losses at the gene ends were 1 base for V and 4 bases for J; bases not matched to a gene: 4. In nucleotides, the CDR3 is TGTGCCAGCAGCCAAGCTCGCGGGGGGGCAGAGACCCAGTACTTC. It specifies CASSQARGGAETQYF.

The chain joins TRBV19 to TRBJ1-4, with 9 bases lining up with TRBD1. The CDR3 length is 12 residues. With 5 bases clipped from V and 11 bases from J, the junction kept 3 bases outside the gene matches. Per the germline V gene, CDR1 is LNHDA and CDR2 is SQIVND (reference sequence). The CDR3 region is CASSGGTGKLFF. In nucleotides, the CDR3 is TGTGCCAGTAGTGGGGGGACAGGGAAACTGTTTTTT.

The chain combines TRBV7-9 with TRBJ1-2; D is possibly TRBD1 (6 bases). The V end was cut by 3 bases, the J end by 9 bases, with 11 bases between. CDR3 length: 12 amino acids. Germline CDR1 and CDR2: SEHNR and FQNEAQ (reference sequence). In DNA, the CDR3 is TGTGCCAGCAGCTTTCAACAGGGAAGCTACACCTTC. This encodes CASSFQQGSYTF.

The chain is built from TRBV23-1 and TRBJ1-3; D is unresolved. TRBV23-1 is an open reading frame whose function is uncertain. The V gene lost 3 bases and the J gene lost 0 bases, with 15 bases spanning the gap. CDR3 length: 17 amino acids. The CDR3 is CASSQMHSNHSGNTIYF. CDR3 sequence (DNA): TGCGCCAGCAGTCAGATGCATAGTAACCACTCTGGAAACACCATATATTTT.

This chain connects TRBV5-1 to TRBJ2-1; 9 nucleotides agree with TRBD2. V lost 0 bases, J lost 2 bases, and 6 bases stayed unmatched. The germline CDR1 and CDR2 sequences are SGHRS and YFSETQ. The CDR3 consists of 17 residues. CDR3 bases: TGCGCCAGCAGCTTGGGGGGCCTAGCGGGGACCTACAATGAGCAGTTCTTC. This sequence encodes CASSLGGLAGTYNEQFF.

The chain joins TRBV30 to TRBJ1-2; 11 positions match TRBD1. Germline CDR1 is GTSNPN and CDR2 is SVGIG (reference sequence). This CDR3 is 15 amino acids long. J lost 5 bases, V lost 1 base, and 6 bases had no gene match. CDR3 in amino acids: CAWSDRTGGGYGYTF. The CDR3 DNA reads as TGTGCCTGGAGTGACCGGACAGGGGGCGGGTATGGCTACACCTTC.

This chain joins TRBV27 and TRBJ1-3; TRBD1 matches 9 bases. The junction had 1 base not matched to a gene; V was cut back by 3 bases and J by 4 bases. CDR1 is MNHEY, CDR2 SMNVEV, per germline (reference sequence). The CDR3 runs 14 residues. The CDR3: CASSLTGGGNTIYF. The CDR3 nucleotides read TGTGCCAGCAGTTTGACAGGGGGAGGAAACACCATATATTTT.

In nucleotides, the CDR3 is TGTGCCAGCAGCCTGAGGGCGGCGACGGCATCCTATAATTCACCCCTCCACTTT. Encoded protein: CASSLRAATASYNSPLHF. J is TRBJ1-6 and V is TRBV7-3; D remains ambiguous. The CDR3 loop spans 18 amino acids. Germline CDR1 is SGHTA and CDR2 is FQGTGA. Trimming removed 5 bases at V and 1 base at J, with 18 bases between.

The chain employs TRBV3-1 (or the pseudogene TRBV3-2) and TRBJ1-1; D perhaps matches TRBD1 (5 bases). Germline CDR1 reads LGHDT; CDR2 reads YNNKEL (reference sequence). This CDR3 is 13 amino acids long. Deletions cut 4 bases from V and 7 bases from J, with 13 bases between. DNA for the CDR3: TGTGCCAGCAGCCCAAGGACATCAGGTGAAGCTTTCTTT. Its translation is CASSPRTSGEAFF.

This chain links TRBV19 with TRBJ1-1; D gene uncertain. The V gene lost 4 bases and the J gene lost 7 bases, with 16 bases spanning the gap. The CDR3 totals 14 residues. From germline, CDR1 is LNHDA and CDR2 SQIVND (reference sequence). The CDR3 region is CASSSWVGRGEAFF. The CDR3 bases are TGTGCCAGTAGTAGCTGGGTTGGCCGGGGTGAAGCTTTCTTT.

This clone has only a few counts. Here the CDR3 DNA reads TGTGCCAGTAGTGACAGCCCCTACTATGGCTACACCTTC. It encodes CASSDSPYYGYTF. V gene TRBV19 combines with J gene TRBJ1-2; D might be TRBD1 (5 bases). The CDR3 length is 13 residues. Germline values: CDR1 LNHDA, CDR2 SQIVND (reference sequence). V was cut by 5 bases and J by 3 bases, with 10 bases left in between.

The V gene is TRBV5-4, the J gene TRBJ1-3; 7 nucleotides match TRBD1. The CDR3 is made up of 16 amino acids. CDR1 is SGHNT, CDR2 YYREEE, per germline (reference sequence). V was pared by 3 bases and J by 5 bases, with 11 bases of the junction left unmatched. As DNA, the CDR3 is TGTGCCAGCAGCTCGGGGGTGGGGACAGAAAGAAACACCATATATTTT. Protein sequence: CASSSGVGTERNTIYF.

The chain combines TRBV27 with TRBJ1-5, with D possibly being TRBD1 (6 bases). The CDR3 loop spans 17 amino acids. V lost 2 bases to trimming and J lost 7 bases, with 21 bases between them. CDR1 and CDR2 (germline): MNHEY, SMNVEV (reference sequence). The CDR3 is CASSLRSGRGWVQPQHF. DNA for the CDR3: TGTGCCAGCAGTTTAAGGAGTGGCAGGGGATGGGTCCAGCCCCAGCATTTT.

This sequence joins TRBV3-1 (or the pseudogene TRBV3-2) and TRBJ2-7; 7 bases align to TRBD2. CDR1 and CDR2 (germline): LGHDT, YNNKEL (reference sequence). The CDR3 has 13 amino acids. The V segment lost 7 bases and the J segment 0 bases; nucleotides outside the gene matches: 3. In DNA, the CDR3 is TGTGCCAGCAAGGGACTAACCTCCTACGAGCAGTACTTC. Amino acid sequence: CASKGLTSYEQYF.

The V gene is TRBV30, the J gene TRBJ1-1, with D tentatively TRBD1 (6 bases). The germline V gene encodes CDR1 GTSNPN and CDR2 SVGIG (reference sequence). V dropped 8 bases and J dropped 4 bases, with 17 bases sitting between them. The CDR3 contains 13 residues. The CDR3 coding sequence is TGTGCCGGGTACAGGGATCCTTTCACTGAAGCTTTCTTT. Translating gives CAGYRDPFTEAFF.

This chain links TRBV5-1 with TRBJ1-3; no clear D. With 4 bases removed from V and 2 bases from J, the gap between germline ends came to 16 bases. CDR3 length: 16 residues. Per the germline V gene, CDR1 is SGHRS and CDR2 is YFSETQ. CDR3 nucleotides: TGCGCCAGCAGCCTTTTGCAGGCCCGACCTGGAAACACCATATATTTT. It is translated as CASSLLQARPGNTIYF.

With respect to this clone: An end of the junction differs from the germline gene, which may be a read error. CDR3 in amino acids: CASISPVGDTIYF. CDR3 bases: TGTGCCAGCATCAGCCCCGTTGGAGACACCATATATTTT. The chain links TRBV5-4 to TRBJ1-3, with unresolved D. Looked up from germline, CDR1 is SGHNT and CDR2 is YYREEE (reference sequence). This CDR3 comprises 13 residues.

The rearrangement joins TRBV25-1 to TRBJ2-5, with 13 positions matching TRBD2. The V gene's germline CDR1 is MGHDK and CDR2 SYGVNS. CDR3 length equals 17 residues. V shed 3 bases and J 3 bases; nucleotides not matched to a gene: 7. CDR3 region: CASSDSRTSGRKETQYF. The CDR3, as DNA: TGTGCCAGCAGTGATTCCAGGACTAGCGGGAGAAAAGAGACCCAGTACTTC.

The genes are TRBV19 and TRBJ2-5, with D tentatively TRBD2 (5 bases). Germline V lookup: CDR1 LNHDA, CDR2 SQIVND (reference sequence). The germline V and J ends were trimmed by 3 bases and 4 bases, with 12 bases remaining between them. CDR3 length equals 14 residues. DNA for the CDR3: TGTGCCAGTAGTATTACTAGGGATATAGAGACCCAGTACTTC. It specifies CASSITRDIETQYF. Based on the CDR3 plus reference TRBV19 and TRBJ2-5, the full variable domain is DGGITQSPKYLFRKEGQNVTLSCEQNLNHDAMYWYRQDPGQGLRLIYYSQIVNDFQKGDIAEGYSVSREKKESFPLTVTSAQKNPTAFYLCASSITRDIETQYFGPGTRLLVL.

V gene TRBV21-1 combines with J gene TRBJ2-5; no check of the table's D call, TRBD2, against the DNA was made. TRBV21-1 is termed a pseudogene. The CDR3 length is 19 residues. The CDR3 loop is CASSKKNKSREVGMETQYF. CDR3 in DNA: TGTGCCAGCAGCAAAAAAAATAAATCGCGGGAAGTTGGGATGGAGACCCAGTACTTC.

The chain links TRBV27 to TRBJ1-2, with D perhaps TRBD1 (6 bases). V was cut by 2 bases and J by 4 bases, with 11 bases left in between. Germline assignment: CDR1 MNHEY and CDR2 SMNVEV (reference sequence). CDR3 length: 14 amino acids. The CDR3 nucleotides are TGTGCCAGCAGTTTACATAGGACAGCCTATGGCTACACCTTC. Its protein product is CASSLHRTAYGYTF.

This chain joins TRBV7-2 and TRBJ1-2, with D uncertain. Germline V CDR1 and CDR2: SGHTA, FQGNSA. This CDR3 contains 13 residues. V lost 3 bases to trimming and J lost 5 bases, with 10 bases between them. The CDR3 nucleotides are TGTGCCAGCAGCTTCAATCCGGGATATGGCTACACCTTC. Translation: CASSFNPGYGYTF.

The chain couples TRBV18 to TRBJ1-4; a possible D gene is TRBD1 (6 bases). The germline V gene has CDR1 KGHSH and CDR2 LQKENI. The CDR3 loop spans 16 amino acids. V gave up 2 bases and J gave up 3 bases, with 13 bases separating them. CDR3 bases: TGTGCCAGCTCACCATTATCGGGACATGCTAATGAAAAACTGTTTTTT. Translation: CASSPLSGHANEKLFF.

This chain uses TRBV4-3 with TRBJ1-2; possible D gene TRBD1, 5 bases. This CDR3 is built from 14 residues. CDR1 and CDR2 (germline): LGHNA, YSLEER. Trimming shortened V by 3 bases and J by 7 bases, and 15 bases separated the two germline ends. In nucleotides, the CDR3 is TGCGCCAGCAGCCATCGGCCGGTCGGGGGTGGCTACACCTTC. Its translation is CASSHRPVGGGYTF.

The chain combines TRBV19 with TRBJ1-2; TRBD1 agrees at 10 bases. V shed 8 bases and J 5 bases; nucleotides not matched to a gene: 11. The germline CDR1 and CDR2 sequences are LNHDA and SQIVND (reference sequence). The CDR3 covers 15 residues. The CDR3 bases are TGTGCCAGTCTAATTTCCGGGACAGGGGTTTATGGCTACACCTTC. Protein sequence: CASLISGTGVYGYTF.

This clone was seen just once. The chain is built from TRBV11-2 and TRBJ2-5; 11 nucleotides align to TRBD2. CDR3 size: 18 residues. The germline V gene has CDR1 SGHAT and CDR2 FQNNGV. V gave up 5 bases and J gave up 4 bases; unmatched junction bases: 15. This CDR3 is CASSLPLTSGAFGETQYF. The CDR3 nucleotides read TGTGCCAGCAGCCTCCCCCTGACTAGCGGGGCCTTCGGAGAGACCCAGTACTTC. Full variable domain (rest looked up from reference TRBV11-2 and TRBJ2-5): EAGVAQSPRYKIIEKRQSVAFWCNPISGHATLYWYQQILGQGPKLLIQFQNNGVVDDSQLPKDRFSAERLKGVDSTLKIQPAKLEDSAVYLCASSLPLTSGAFGETQYFGPGTRLLVL.